The rows below give T cell receptor beta chains drawn from one sample of a study of blood T cell repertoires in COVID-19. TCRdb keeps only in-frame clones here, not all; method: immunoSEQ multiplex PCR. The sample has 250,000 to 300,000 clones, roughly 89% seen once. The sequenced sample consisted of peripheral blood. These receptors came from a middle-aged man with acute or convalescent COVID-19. The conserved cysteine and the conserved F or W are not part of the CDR3 here.

v_gene	j_gene	CDR3aa
TRBV3-1/TRBV3-2	TRBJ1-6	ASSRSRGSPLH
TRBV11-2	TRBJ2-7	ASSYHGGSYEQY
TRBV2	TRBJ2-1	ASSEYSEQF
TRBV20-1	TRBJ2-7	SASGTGGYEQY
TRBV5-1	TRBJ1-1	ASSIGTANTEAF
TRBV5-1	TRBJ2-4	ASSYTGTENIQY
TRBV11-2	TRBJ2-5	ASSLVYFGETQY
TRBV2	TRBJ2-7	ASSLHYGERGKMTYEQY
TRBV5-8	TRBJ1-2	ASSSRRDSDGYT
TRBV2	TRBJ2-7	ASSEAQQGLQY
TRBV2	TRBJ2-6	ASSGTPGANVLT
TRBV29-1	TRBJ1-2	SVEVQGLYGYT
TRBV10-2	TRBJ2-1	ASYGGGHNEQF
TRBV27	TRBJ2-1	ASSSGSTSSYNEQF
TRBV3-1/TRBV3-2	TRBJ2-1	ASSQDSSGGYNEQF
TRBV5-6	TRBJ2-7	ASSWGRTAAYEQY
TRBV18	TRBJ1-3	ASSLNQGVESGNTIY
TRBV12-3/TRBV12-4	TRBJ2-7	ASSLDGTYEQY
TRBV11-2	TRBJ2-7	ASSRTGKHEQY
TRBV7-6	TRBJ2-5	ASSLEGTGAETQY
TRBV4-1	TRBJ1-3	ASSPSEPGNTIY
TRBV6-6	TRBJ1-1	ASSYSIQALNTEAF
TRBV6-6	TRBJ2-6	ASRSRLGPGANVLT
TRBV11-1	TRBJ1-1	ASSVWTGRTNTEAF
TRBV2	TRBJ1-5	ASSEDRVYQPQH
TRBV29-1	TRBJ1-2	SVDLLTGGAGYT
TRBV18	TRBJ2-1	ASSLFGGEQF
TRBV27	TRBJ2-7	ASSLGLTYEQY
TRBV11-3	TRBJ1-1	ASSSDREITF
TRBV9	TRBJ2-1	ASSVEQGGKYNEQF
TRBV11-2	TRBJ1-2	ASSSFKGQRKDYGYT
TRBV10-3	TRBJ2-7	AISDRGRYEQY
TRBV2	TRBJ2-7	ASKGLVRYEQY
TRBV7-9	TRBJ2-5	ASSLGGDFQETQY
TRBV5-1	TRBJ2-2	ASSTGITGELF
TRBV6-5	TRBJ1-3	ASDDRAGNTIY
TRBV2	TRBJ1-5	ASSDEGAGWRQPQH
TRBV5-1	TRBJ1-5	ASSPEGNQPQH
TRBV24-1	TRBJ1-5	ATSDWDRGEESNQPQH
TRBV18	TRBJ1-1	ASSPPGGRDRNTEAF
TRBV14	TRBJ1-2	ASSQRRGVGNYGYT
TRBV11-2	TRBJ1-2	ASSGRDNYGYT
TRBV30	TRBJ1-1	ACLDRGGWYTEAF
TRBV7-2	TRBJ2-5	ASNLGGRLAQETQY
TRBV7-8	TRBJ2-2	ASSEKLAGDANTGELF
TRBV7-9	TRBJ1-1	ASSREGEAF
TRBV5-1	TRBJ2-1	ASSLRGTGENEQF
TRBV10-3	TRBJ1-1	AISVSGQGNTEAF
TRBV2	TRBJ2-6	AITSGGLGANVLT
TRBV2	TRBJ1-5	ASVPAGFNQPQH
TRBV3-1/TRBV3-2	TRBJ2-1	ASRPLAGGSYNEQF
TRBV6-5	TRBJ2-1	ASKTRGKNEQF
TRBV12-5	TRBJ1-2	ASGFFWPDRDYYGYT
TRBV12-3/TRBV12-4	TRBJ1-5	ASSFGGSQPQH